These 28 T cell receptor beta chains were all obtained from the same sample, sequenced in a study of breast tumors, draining lymph nodes, adjacent tissues. TCRdb re-called the multiplex PCR reads through MiXCR, storing one row per CDR3 protein. In the table there are around 290,000 distinct CDR3 sequences, around 31% of which are singletons. Axillary draining lymph nodes of breast cancer patients supplied the node samples. Source material: axillary lymph node tissue. These receptors all come from a female donor with breast cancer. Some clones in this sample may be carry-over from other donors' samples.

The table lists this clonotype with many counts. Written as DNA, the CDR3 is TGCAGTGCTAGCGAAAGGACAGGGCGAAACATTCAGTACTTC. This gives the protein CSASERTGRNIQYF. V gene TRBV20-1 combines with J gene TRBJ2-4, with 8 nucleotides matching TRBD1. From germline, CDR1 is DFQATT and CDR2 SNEGSKA (reference sequence). CDR3 length: 14 amino acids. Unmatched junction bases numbered 7, after V lost 3 bases and J lost 6 bases.

At least ten counts were recorded for this clonotype. The rearrangement uses TRBV7-8 and TRBJ2-5, with 7 bases aligning to TRBD2. CDR3 length: 16 amino acids. Germline assignment: CDR1 SGHVS and CDR2 FQNEAQ. V lost 0 bases to trimming and J lost 2 bases; unmatched junction nucleotides: 6. CDR3 DNA sequence: TGTGCCAGCAGCTTAGCCGTATCGCGGGGGCAAGAGACCCAGTACTTC. It translates to CASSLAVSRGQETQYF.

The chain employs TRBV6-2 or TRBV6-3 and TRBJ1-5, with TRBD1 matching over 8 bases. CDR3 length: 15 amino acids. CDR1 and CDR2 from the germline V gene are MNHEY and SVGEGT. After removal of 6 bases from V and 4 bases from J, the junction contained 8 bases not matched to a gene. In DNA, the CDR3 is TGTGCCAGCAGACCTGGACAGGGACCAAATCAGCCCCAGCATTTT. Its translation: CASRPGQGPNQPQHF.

Regarding this clonotype: No conserved phenylalanine or tryptophan ends this CDR3, so it is likely a read error. The chain employs TRBV4-2 and TRBJ1-1, with 8 bases lining up with TRBD1. Germline CDR1 is LGHNA and CDR2 is YNFKEQ. The CDR3 extends over 17 amino acids. The ends lost 1 base at V and 1 base at J; junction bases unmatched: 8. The CDR3: CASSQGAFQGANTEAFS. CDR3 coding DNA: TGTGCCAGCAGCCAAGGGGCCTTTCAGGGGGCGAACACTGAAGCTTTCTCT.

This clonotype was recorded a few times. This rearrangement joins TRBV5-1 to TRBJ1-1, with TRBD1 matching 9 bases. CDR3 size: 14 residues. V lost 7 bases, J lost 1 base, and 5 bases stayed unmatched. CDR1 and CDR2 from the germline V gene are SGHRS and YFSETQ. The CDR3 DNA reads TGCGCCAGCTGTCTGGGACAGGGGAACACTGAAGCTTTCTTT. Translated: CASCLGQGNTEAFF.

The CDR3 reads CASSYSWTGGHTF. In DNA form, the CDR3 reads TGCGCCAGCAGTTACTCGTGGACTGGAGGCCACACCTTC. This chain connects TRBV10-2 to TRBJ1-2; D call uncertain. Germline values: CDR1 WSHSY, CDR2 SAAADI. This CDR3 region has 13 residues. V dropped 5 bases and J dropped 12 bases, with 19 bases sitting between them.

This clonotype was found many times. The genes are TRBV6-1 and TRBJ2-7, with 7 bases aligning to TRBD2. The J segment lost 3 bases and the V segment lost 6 bases, leaving 11 bases of the junction unmatched. This CDR3 region has 15 residues. Looked up from germline, CDR1 is MNHNS and CDR2 is SASEGT. The CDR3, as DNA: TGTGCCAGCAGCCCATCACTAGCGAGACGCTACGAGCAGTACTTC. This encodes CASSPSLARRYEQYF.

This clonotype has only one observation. The genes are TRBV30 and TRBJ2-6; D gene ambiguous. Trimming took 2 bases from V and 0 from J, leaving 8 bases between them. Germline V gene sequence: CDR1 GTSNPN, CDR2 SVGIG (reference sequence). The CDR3 is 15 residues long. Here the CDR3 DNA reads TGTGCCTGGAGTCCCCACCGCTCTGGGGCCAACGTCCTGACTTTC. It translates to CAWSPHRSGANVLTF.

As concerns this clonotype: A read error may explain this, as a much larger clone is one base away. The chain couples TRBV5-4 to TRBJ2-7; tentative D call: TRBD1 (9 bases). Trimming removed 3 bases from V and 4 bases from J, with 17 bases in between. The germline gives CDR1 SGHNT, CDR2 YYREEE (reference sequence). The CDR3 spans 15 residues. The CDR3 loop reads CASSSGGTGQYEQYF. CDR3 DNA sequence: TGTGCCAGCAGCTCGGGGGGGACAGGGCAATACGAGCAGTACTTC.

This clonotype was found once. At one end the junction does not follow the germline gene, possibly because of a read error. CDR3 nucleotide sequence: TGTGCCAGCAGTAGACTAGGCTACGATGAGCAGTTCTTC. It encodes CASSRLGYDEQFF. The chain uses TRBV27 and TRBJ2-1, with D tentatively TRBD2 (6 bases). CDR1 is MNHEY, CDR2 SMNVEV, per germline (reference sequence). The CDR3 is 13 residues long.

The rearrangement joins TRBV2 to TRBJ2-1, with a possible D match to TRBD2 (5 bases). V lost 3 bases, J lost 0 bases, and 12 bases lay in between. This CDR3 is built from 16 residues. Germline CDR1 is SNHLY and CDR2 is FYNNEI. In nucleotides, the CDR3 is TGTGCCAGCAGTGAGAAAGTAGCGTTCTCCTACAATGAGCAGTTCTTC. This translates into CASSEKVAFSYNEQFF.

Turning to this clonotype: At one end, the junction sequence differs from germline, possibly due to a read error. This chain connects TRBV30 to TRBJ1-2, with D hard to call. This CDR3 is built from 13 residues. Germline V gene lookup returns CDR1 GTSNPN and CDR2 SVGIG (reference sequence). The CDR3 bases are TGTGCCTGGAGTGTGAAGGCTGGGCTTGGCTGCACCTTC. It is translated as CAWSVKAGLGCTF.

This clonotype was counted at least ten times. The V and J genes are TRBV19 and TRBJ1-4; D unclear. The CDR3 is 13 amino acids. V shed 8 bases and J shed 4 bases, with 11 bases lying between them. CDR1 and CDR2 from the germline V gene are LNHDA and SQIVND (reference sequence). CDR3 DNA sequence: TGTGCCAGTCGAAGGGCCCTTAATGAAAAACTGTTTTTT. It codes for CASRRALNEKLFF.

V usage is TRBV30 and J usage is TRBJ2-7, with TRBD1 identical over 9 bases. Germline loops: CDR1 GTSNPN, CDR2 SVGIG (reference sequence). The CDR3 loop spans 13 amino acids. The ends lost 5 bases at V and 2 bases at J; junction bases unmatched: 4. The CDR3 region has the DNA TGTGCCTGGCGTGGGACAGGGACCTACGAGCAGTACTTC. Translated: CAWRGTGTYEQYF.

This clonotype came up a few times. Since a much larger clone is just one base distant, this may be a read error. The rearrangement joins TRBV20-1 to TRBJ2-3; D uncertain. This CDR3 has 11 residues. Germline V gene sequence: CDR1 DFQATT, CDR2 SNEGSKA (reference sequence). DNA for the CDR3: TGCAGTGCCCATTCGGCAGATACGCAGTCTTTT. This codes for CSAHSADTQSF.

Many counts were recorded for this clonotype. The chain is built from TRBV12-3 or TRBV12-4 and TRBJ1-5; D is possibly TRBD1 (5 bases). This CDR3 has 14 residues. Between the trimmed V and J ends, which lost 3 bases and 2 bases, there was a span of 8 bases. The DNA of the CDR3 is TGTGCCAGCAGTTTGCGCAGGGGCAATCAGCCCCAGCATTTT. Protein product: CASSLRRGNQPQHF.

The chain employs TRBV10-3 and TRBJ1-1, with 9 bases that match TRBD1. Germline CDR1 ENHRY, CDR2 SYGVKD. The CDR3 length is 14 residues. Trimming removed 5 bases from V and 3 bases from J; junction bases left unmatched: 4. The chain's CDR3 is CAISLTGGDTEAFF. The CDR3 bases are TGTGCCATCAGTTTGACAGGGGGGGACACTGAAGCTTTCTTT.

This clonotype was detected ten times or more. J is TRBJ2-5 and V is TRBV20-1, with 13 positions matching TRBD2. The J segment lost 5 bases and the V segment lost 3 bases, leaving 6 bases of the junction unmatched. The CDR3 covers 15 residues. Looked up from germline, CDR1 is DFQATT and CDR2 is SNEGSKA (reference sequence). Written as DNA, the CDR3 is TGCAGTGCTAGCGGACTAGCGGGAGTAGGGGAGACCCAGTACTTC. It specifies CSASGLAGVGETQYF.

Of note for this clonotype: A much larger clone differs by one base, so this may be a read error. V usage is TRBV30 and J usage is TRBJ1-6, with D possibly being TRBD1 (6 bases). CDR1 and CDR2 from the germline V gene are GTSNPN and SVGIG (reference sequence). Trimming left V 8 bases short and J 7 bases short, with 24 bases between. This CDR3 has 16 amino acids. CDR3 DNA sequence: TGTGCCCGGAAGGGGCCTACAGGGCCGCGGAATTCACCCCTCCACTTT. It translates to CARKGPTGPRNSPLHF.

This clonotype was seen repeatedly, ten times or more. Here the CDR3 DNA reads TGCAGTGCTAGAGATGAAACGGGAGGACGCCGGAATGAGCAGTTCTTC. It specifies CSARDETGGRRNEQFF. V gene TRBV20-1 combines with J gene TRBJ2-1; 7 bases line up with TRBD2. The CDR3 contains 16 residues. Unmatched junction bases numbered 12, after V lost 0 bases and J lost 7 bases. The germline V gene encodes CDR1 DFQATT and CDR2 SNEGSKA (reference sequence).

V usage is TRBV12-3 or TRBV12-4 and J usage is TRBJ2-1; TRBD2 matches at 10 bases. The CDR3 totals 16 residues. V shed 3 bases, J shed 4 bases, and the junction held 6 bases outside the gene matches. In nucleotides, the CDR3 is TGTGCCAGCAGTTTGGCTAGCGGGAGAGGGTACAATGAGCAGTTCTTC. Translated, it gives CASSLASGRGYNEQFF.

This clonotype was seen repeatedly, ten times or more. CDR3 coding DNA: TGTGCCAGTAGTAAGGGACAGATTTACAATGAGCAGTTCTTC. It yields the protein CASSKGQIYNEQFF. The chain couples TRBV19 to TRBJ2-1; 7 bases are a match to TRBD1. Germline trimming cut 4 bases from V and 4 bases from J; bases unmatched to any gene: 4. CDR3 length: 14 amino acids. Germline lookup yields CDR1 LNHDA and CDR2 SQIVND (reference sequence).

This clonotype was seen many times. The V gene is TRBV12-3 or TRBV12-4, the J gene TRBJ2-7; the D call may be TRBD1 or TRBD2 (6 bases each). Between the trimmed V and J ends, which lost 6 bases and 8 bases, there was a span of 20 bases. The CDR3 contains 14 residues. CDR3: CASSRNPGGGQQYF. CDR3 DNA sequence: TGTGCCAGCAGCCGCAACCCCGGAGGGGGGCAGCAGTACTTC.

The CDR3 loop is CAISSIERDNEQFF. CDR3 coding DNA: TGTGCCATCAGCTCAATCGAGCGGGACAATGAGCAGTTCTTC. V is TRBV10-3 and J is TRBJ2-1, with TRBD2 as a possible D gene (6 bases). Trimming shortened V by 6 bases and J by 5 bases, and 14 bases separated the two germline ends. Germline V gene lookup returns CDR1 ENHRY and CDR2 SYGVKD. This CDR3 comprises 14 residues.

Comment on this clonotype: A much larger clone differs from this one at a single base, so this may be a read error. This chain connects TRBV5-4 to TRBJ2-6, with 7 nucleotides matching TRBD1. Germline CDR1 and CDR2: SGHNT and YYREEE (reference sequence). There are 16 residues in the CDR3. This CDR3 is CASMYRGSSGANVPTF. The CDR3 DNA is TGTGCCAGCATGTACAGGGGATCCTCTGGGGCCAACGTCCCGACTTTC.

This clonotype was counted at least ten times. Here the CDR3 DNA reads TGCAGTGCTAGGCCTTGGGGAACGGGAGGGCTCTCCTACGAGCAGTACTTC. This sequence encodes CSARPWGTGGLSYEQYF. This sequence joins TRBV20-1 and TRBJ2-7, with 8 nucleotides matching TRBD2. The germline V gene has CDR1 DFQATT and CDR2 SNEGSKA (reference sequence). J gave up 0 bases and V 3 bases, and 13 bases lay outside the gene matches. The CDR3 spans 17 residues.

The chain carries TRBV28 and TRBJ2-1; TRBD2 matches 14 bases. V was pared by 8 bases and J by 3 bases, with 9 bases of the junction left unmatched. CDR3 length equals 17 residues. The germline CDR1 and CDR2 sequences are MDHEN and SYDVKM. The CDR3 reads CASGQGLAGDHYNEQFF. DNA of the CDR3: TGTGCCAGCGGTCAGGGACTAGCGGGAGACCACTACAATGAGCAGTTCTTC.

Many counts were recorded for this clonotype. This sequence joins TRBV25-1 and TRBJ2-7; D is unresolved. Germline assignment: CDR1 MGHDK and CDR2 SYGVNS. This CDR3 comprises 11 residues. The V and J ends lost 5 bases and 3 bases respectively, with 5 bases between them. The CDR3 here is CASSTYYEQYF. CDR3 coding DNA: TGTGCCAGCAGTACCTACTACGAGCAGTACTTC.